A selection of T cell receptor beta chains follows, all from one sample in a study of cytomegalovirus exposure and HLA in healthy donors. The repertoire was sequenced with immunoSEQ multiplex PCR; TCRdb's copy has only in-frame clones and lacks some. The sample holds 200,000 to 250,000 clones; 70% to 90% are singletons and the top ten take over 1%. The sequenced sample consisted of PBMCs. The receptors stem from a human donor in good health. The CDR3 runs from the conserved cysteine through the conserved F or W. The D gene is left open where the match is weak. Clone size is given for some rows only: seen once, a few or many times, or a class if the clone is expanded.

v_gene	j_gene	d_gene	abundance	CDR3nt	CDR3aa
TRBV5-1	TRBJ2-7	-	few	TGCGCCAGCAGCTTGAAACAGGGGGGGACCTACGAGCAGTACTTC	CASSLKQGGTYEQYF
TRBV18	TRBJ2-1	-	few	TGTGCCAGCTCACCACCGACTGGTCAACCGAATGAGCAGTTCTTC	CASSPPTGQPNEQFF
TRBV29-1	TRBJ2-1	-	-	TGCAGCGTCTTAGCGGTCTTTTACAATGAGCAGTTCTTC	CSVLAVFYNEQFF
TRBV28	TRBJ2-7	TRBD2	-	TGTGCCAGCAGTTTTTTGCGGGAGGACTACGAGCAGTACTTC	CASSFLREDYEQYF
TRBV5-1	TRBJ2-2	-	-	TGCGCCAGCAGCTTGGTTGCGGGTCCGAACACCGGGGAGCTGTTTTTT	CASSLVAGPNTGELFF
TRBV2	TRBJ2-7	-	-	TGTGCCAGCAGTGAAAGGACAGCGTTCTACGAGCAGTACTTC	CASSERTAFYEQYF
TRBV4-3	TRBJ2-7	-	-	TGCGCCAGCAGCCAAGATAGTAGTTACGAGCAGTACTTC	CASSQDSSYEQYF
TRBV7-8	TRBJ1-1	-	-	TGTGCCAGCAGCTTATCTAGTATGACAGAGAACACTGAAGCTTTCTTT	CASSLSSMTENTEAFF
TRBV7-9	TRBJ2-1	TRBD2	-	TGTGCCAGCAGCTTCCTGGCGGGAGTCCATGAGCAGTTCTTC	CASSFLAGVHEQFF
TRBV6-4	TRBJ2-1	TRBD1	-	TGTGCCAGCACCGCGGACAGGGGTGGCAATGAGCAGTTCTTC	CASTADRGGNEQFF
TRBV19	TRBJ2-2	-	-	TGTGCCAGTAGTATTGTAGGGAGAAGGACCGGGGAGCTGTTTTTT	CASSIVGRRTGELFF
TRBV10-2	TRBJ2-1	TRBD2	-	TGCGCCAGCAGCGGGACTAGTTCTTACAATGAGCAGTTCTTC	CASSGTSSYNEQFF
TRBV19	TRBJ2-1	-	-	TGTGCCAGTAGTATGAGTCGAGGGTCTTCTGAGCAGTTCTTC	CASSMSRGSSEQFF
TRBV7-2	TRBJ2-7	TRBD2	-	TGTGCCAGCAGCCAGGGACTAGCGGGGTACGAGCAGTACTTC	CASSQGLAGYEQYF
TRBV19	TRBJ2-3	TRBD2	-	TGTGCCAGTAGTTACCGGGGACTAGCGACAGATACGCAGTATTTT	CASSYRGLATDTQYF
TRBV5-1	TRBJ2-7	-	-	TGCGCCAGCAGCTTGGGATCCGGAGGGGTTATCTACGAGCAGTACTTC	CASSLGSGGVIYEQYF
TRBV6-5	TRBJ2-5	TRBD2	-	TGTGCCAGCAGTTCCATGGGACTACTCCAAGAGACCCAGTACTTC	CASSSMGLLQETQYF
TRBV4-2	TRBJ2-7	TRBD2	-	TGTGCCAGCAGCCCCCAGATAAGCGGGGTGGGAAACGAGCAGTACTTC	CASSPQISGVGNEQYF
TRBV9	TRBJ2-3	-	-	TGTGCCAGCAGCGTAGCTTCCAATGGAGGGACAGATACGCAGTATTTT	CASSVASNGGTDTQYF
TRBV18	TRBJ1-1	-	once	TGTGCCAGCTCACCCGGACTATCGAGCACTGAAGCTTTCTTT	CASSPGLSSTEAFF
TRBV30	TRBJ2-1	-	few	TGTGCCTGGAGGCGCGGGGAGTTCCCAACCAATGAGCAGTTCTTC	CAWRRGEFPTNEQFF
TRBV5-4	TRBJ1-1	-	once	TGTGCCAGCAGCCCCCCTCGCAGGGCGAACACTGAAGCTTTCTTT	CASSPPRRANTEAFF
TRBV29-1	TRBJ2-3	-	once	TGCAGCGCCCCCGACGGGGGAACAGATACGCAGTATTTT	CSAPDGGTDTQYF
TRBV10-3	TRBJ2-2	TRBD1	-	TGTGCCATCAATACCGGGACAGGGGGCCCGAACACCGGGGAGCTGTTTTTT	CAINTGTGGPNTGELFF
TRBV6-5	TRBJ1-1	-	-	TGTGCCAGCAGTGCGCCGGGCACTGAAGCTTTCTTT	CASSAPGTEAFF
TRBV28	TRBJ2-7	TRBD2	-	TGTGCCAGCAGCCCGGGGACTAGCGGGAAATACGAGCAGTACTTC	CASSPGTSGKYEQYF
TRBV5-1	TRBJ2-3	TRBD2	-	TGCGCCAGCAGCTTGGTGGGGCCTAGCGGGACCGTCACAGATACGCAGTATTTT	CASSLVGPSGTVTDTQYF
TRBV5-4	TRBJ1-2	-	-	TGTGCCAGCAGCTTGGCTTCGGGGGGCTACACCTTC	CASSLASGGYTF
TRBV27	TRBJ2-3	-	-	TGTGCCAGCAGTTTATTCGGCACAGATACGCAGTATTTT	CASSLFGTDTQYF
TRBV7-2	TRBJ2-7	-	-	TGTGCCAGCAGCTTAGCAAGGAGCTCCTACGAGCAGTACTTC	CASSLARSSYEQYF
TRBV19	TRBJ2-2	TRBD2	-	TGTGCCAGTAGTATAGCGGGAGGGACTCTAACCGGGGAGCTGTTTTTT	CASSIAGGTLTGELFF
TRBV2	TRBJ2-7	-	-	TGTGCCAGCAGTGTGGCCCTCTCCTACGAGCAGTACTTC	CASSVALSYEQYF
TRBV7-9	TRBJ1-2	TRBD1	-	TGTGCCAGTTTGGGACAGGGGGTTAACTATGGCTACACCTTC	CASLGQGVNYGYTF
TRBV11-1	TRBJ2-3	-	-	TGTGCCAGCAGCTTTACCAGCGGGTACACAGATACGCAGTATTTT	CASSFTSGYTDTQYF
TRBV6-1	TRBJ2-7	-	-	TGTGCCAGCAGTGACTATAACGGCGCGGGCTACGAGCAGTACTTC	CASSDYNGAGYEQYF
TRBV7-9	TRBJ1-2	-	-	TGTTCCAGCAGCTTAGCGCAGGGGACCTATGGCTACACCTTC	CSSSLAQGTYGYTF
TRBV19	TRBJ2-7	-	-	TGTGCCAGTAGTATGGCCACACAAGGAGCACGGTACGAGCAGTACTTC	CASSMATQGARYEQYF
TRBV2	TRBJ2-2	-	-	TGTGCCAGCAGTGATCGGGGGGCGCCGAGCACCGGGGAGCTGTTTTTT	CASSDRGAPSTGELFF
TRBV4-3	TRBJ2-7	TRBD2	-	TGCGCCAGCAGCCTAATAGCGGGAGGCTCCTACGAGCAGTACTTC	CASSLIAGGSYEQYF
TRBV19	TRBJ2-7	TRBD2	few	TGTGCCAGTAGTATAGCGGGAGGTTACGAGCAGTACTTC	CASSIAGGYEQYF
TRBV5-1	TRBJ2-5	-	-	TGCGCCAGCAACCCAAGTCCAGGTCGGACCCAGTACTTC	CASNPSPGRTQYF
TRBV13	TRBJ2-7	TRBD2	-	TGTGCCAGCAGCCACGGGACAGGCCAACTAGCGGGGTCGCAGCAGTACTTC	CASSHGTGQLAGSQQYF
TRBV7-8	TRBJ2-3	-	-	TGTGCCAGCAGCTGGAATAGCGACAGCACAGATACGCAGTATTTT	CASSWNSDSTDTQYF
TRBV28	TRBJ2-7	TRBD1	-	TGTGCCAGCAGCCACCCTATCCCCTTAACTCGACAGGGTCCCGAGCAGTACTTC	CASSHPIPLTRQGPEQYF
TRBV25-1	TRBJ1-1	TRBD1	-	TGTGCCAGCCACCCTGACAGGGGGACAAGGCACGCTGAAGCTTTCTTT	CASHPDRGTRHAEAFF
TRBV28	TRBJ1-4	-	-	TGTGCCAGCAGTTTAAGGCAGGGGATAAGAATTATTAATGAAAAACTGTTTTTT	CASSLRQGIRIINEKLFF
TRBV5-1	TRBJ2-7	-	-	TGCGCCAGCAGCTTGGGGGCAGGCACCTACGAGCAGTACTTC	CASSLGAGTYEQYF